The table lists the clone carrying this T cell receptor (beta chain) with many counts. As yet, its antigen is unknown. The sample is drawn from a study of early T cells in non-severe SARS-CoV-2 infection. The overall study: Sequencing used unsorted whole-blood bulk RNA, so chains lack pairing.

The V gene lost 7 bases and the J gene lost 1 base, with 7 bases spanning the gap. CDR1 is DFQATT and CDR2 is SNEGSKA in the germline V gene (reference sequence). This CDR3 spans 11 amino acids. Study conclusions and caveats: VDJdb matching favored anti-spike CD8 responses, missing private and CD4 specificities.

Researchers attached unique molecular identifiers to individual cDNA molecules. TCRdb reprocessed the 5' RACE reads with MiXCR, giving one entry per CDR3 protein. The sample includes approximately 30,000 distinct CDR3 sequences, around 7% of them seen just once. The rearrangement joins TRBV20-1 to TRBJ1-1; D remains unclear. The TCR originated in an adult who was a healthcare worker with PCR-confirmed SARS-CoV-2 infection or an uninfected control (not recorded which). The sequencing input was whole blood. CDR3 residues: CSVGKNTEAFF. In nucleotides, the CDR3 is TGCAGTGTAGGGAAGAACACTGAAGCTTTCTTT.